This T cell receptor (beta chain) originates from a study of blood T cell repertoires in COVID-19 (dated by TCRdb to 2020 to 2022). In terms of the full investigation: Collaborator samples came from the United States, Italy and Spain and covered acute and convalescent phases of COVID-19. The material from the prospective study consisted of cDNA or gDNA derived from T cells, B-cell-depleted T cells, or PBMCs. The dataset comprised deeply sampled blood TCRbeta repertoires from subjects exposed to, actively infected with, or recovered from COVID-19. The repertoires were released in a freely available public database intended as a resource for research on the immune response to SARS-CoV-2. The samples were drawn from the first 160 participants of the ongoing ImmuneRACE study and from 1,254 subjects provided by 6 global collaborators. The sample metadata nearly always contained a de-identified subject ID, COVID-19 status, age in years and sex. Where available, HLA class I and class II types were obtained from metadata supplied by the sample provider rather than from assay-based typing.

The paper's findings and limits, for the study overall: The quantity of clinical and demographic metadata differed by source and by participant and was supplied without curation.

The CDR3 holds 15 amino acids from the cysteine to the phenylalanine. Only the CDR3 DNA stays, 45 bases, in frame from base 1. In the germline V gene, CDR1 corresponds to MNHEY and CDR2 to SVGAGI. V is reduced by 5 bases and J by 5 bases, leaving a spacing of 15 bases between them. Note on this clone: The specificity of this receptor is unknown. Base qualities were left out, and no much larger clone turns up one base away.

The immunoSEQ Assay, a bias-controlled multiplex PCR, was used to amplify TCRbeta CDR3 regions from genomic DNA. As for the original processing: The number of nucleated cells in each sample was estimated from the amplification of reference gene primers within the assay. To quantify the absolute abundance of each unique TCRbeta CDR3 rearrangement, sequence reads were collapsed and filtered. For each sample, productive Simpson clonality was calculated as the square root of Simpson's diversity index across productive rearrangements. Sourced from immuneACCESS, this table was stored by TCRdb with only in-frame sequences that have V and J called. A share of the clones is absent; for the studies checked, an unresolved V gene accounts for under half, and the remainder has no known explanation. V and J calls and clone size come straight from that table; D and trimming were deduced from the DNA. The sample table shows a few hundred thousand clones, and roughly 90% are seen once. Of the sample, approximately 18% is held by the ten largest clones.

Participants in the prospective study were aged roughly 18 to 95 years, lived in about two dozen United States geographic areas, and enrolled through a virtual design. Cohort assignment in the prospective study relied on participant-reported clinical history from a screening survey and a study questionnaire. Recovered participants in ImmuneRACE Cohort 3 were defined as having two consecutive negative NP/OP PCR tests, clearance from a healthcare professional, or resolution of symptoms. In the prospective study, whole blood, serum and a nasopharyngeal or oropharyngeal swab were collected from each participant by mobile phlebotomists. Prospective study participants could optionally give additional blood draws and questionnaires over an approximately 2-month period. Before DNA extraction, prospective study blood samples were shipped either frozen or at room temperature.

Sequencing was carried out using PBMCs or T cells enriched from blood (not recorded which). The V gene is TRBV6-5 and the J gene is TRBJ2-2; the D region possibly corresponds to TRBD1 (6 bases align). The sequence was obtained from a woman aged 30 to 39 who had recovered from COVID-19. The CDR3 here reads CASSTPIRGTGELFF. The DNA sequence follows: TGTGCCAGCAGTACGCCGATCAGGGGTACCGGGGAGCTGTTTTTT.